One and the same sample provided the 7 T cell receptor beta chains below, sequenced in a study of tissue T cells after allogeneic stem cell transplantation. Profiling relied on immunoSEQ multiplex PCR, and the TCRdb table lists in-frame clones only, not all of them. The data contain roughly 10,000 clones, approximately 61% of them seen just once; the ten biggest clones take up around 10%. The sample in question was tissue from the jejunum, obtained at autopsy. The receptor set was obtained from a woman between 18 and 50 years old with breast cancer.

V usage is TRBV11-3 and J usage is TRBJ2-7; 9 positions match TRBD2. Germline V CDR1 and CDR2: SGHNT, YENEEA. Trimming took 5 bases from V and 4 from J; bases not matched to a gene: 3. There are 13 residues in the CDR3. The CDR3 region is CASSKSGRYEQYF. The CDR3 DNA follows: TGTGCCAGCAGCAAAAGCGGGAGGTACGAGCAGTACTTC.

The rearrangement links TRBV19 to TRBJ2-7, with 7 bases fitting TRBD2. Germline lookup yields CDR1 LNHDA and CDR2 SQIVND (reference sequence). Germline trimming cut 6 bases from V and 3 bases from J; bases unmatched to any gene: 17. The CDR3 covers 17 residues. In DNA, the CDR3 is TGTGCCAGTAGCACTACCACCGAGACTAGCTCCCACTACGAGCAGTACTTC. Translation: CASSTTTETSSHYEQYF.

This chain connects TRBV10-1 to TRBJ2-1, with TRBD2 matching over 7 bases. Looked up from germline, CDR1 is WNHNN and CDR2 is SYGVQD (reference sequence). After removal of 7 bases from V and 3 bases from J, the junction contained 21 bases not matched to a gene. This CDR3 spans 19 amino acids. In DNA form, the CDR3 reads TGCGCCAGCACCCTTCACCGCTGGTGGGCGGGAGATTTCTACAATGAGCAGTTCTTC. Encoded protein: CASTLHRWWAGDFYNEQFF.

This clone was observed a single time. This chain joins TRBV4-3 and TRBJ2-3; 10 bases map to TRBD1. This CDR3 spans 14 amino acids. The junction had 2 bases not matched to a gene; V was cut back by 4 bases and J by 4 bases. Germline-derived CDR1 and CDR2 are LGHNA and YSLEER. The CDR3 DNA reads as TGCGCCAGCAGCCGCGGGACAGGGGCAGATACGCAGTATTTT. Its translation: CASSRGTGADTQYF.

V is TRBV30 and J is TRBJ2-1; D is perhaps TRBD2 (7 bases). Trimming took 0 bases from V and 5 from J, leaving 14 bases between them. The CDR3 consists of 15 residues. Germline assignment: CDR1 GTSNPN and CDR2 SVGIG (reference sequence). The CDR3 sequence: CAWSVRGGLNNEQFF. In DNA form, the CDR3 reads TGTGCCTGGAGTGTAAGGGGGGGGCTCAACAATGAGCAGTTCTTC.

V usage is TRBV30 and J usage is TRBJ1-1, with no clear D. V gave up 5 bases and J gave up 2 bases, with 12 bases separating them. The V gene's germline CDR1 is GTSNPN and CDR2 SVGIG (reference sequence). The CDR3 has 13 residues. The CDR3 DNA is TGTGCCTGGGGGTTGACTTCAAACACTGAAGCTTTCTTT. Translating it yields CAWGLTSNTEAFF. The entire variable domain, with the rest obtained from reference TRBV30 and TRBJ1-1, is as follows: SQTIHQWPATLVQPVGSPLSLECTVEGTSNPNLYWYRQAAGRGLQLLFYSVGIGQISSEVPQNLSASRPQDRQFILSSKKLLLSDSGFYLCAWGLTSNTEAFFGQGTRLTVV.

This chain links TRBV11-2 with TRBJ2-7; the D gene could be TRBD1 or TRBD2 (6 bases each). There are 16 residues in the CDR3. Germline V CDR1 and CDR2: SGHAT, FQNNGV. Deletions cut 6 bases from V and 6 bases from J, with 24 bases between. This chain's CDR3 is CASRAGEVLVSAEQYF. In DNA, the CDR3 is TGTGCCAGCAGAGCAGGGGAGGTTTTAGTATCGGCCGAGCAGTACTTC.